This T cell receptor beta chain came from a study of shared clonotypes between healthy human individuals (dated by TCRdb to 2018 to 2020). Study-level background: Three men and a couple of women, aged 18 to 49 years, made up the cohort. Different laboratories and diverse techniques were used to prepare libraries and sequence TCR repertoires, to increase sequencing depth and limit assay-specific biases. For each donor, CD4 naive and CD4 memory were each run on three plates, CD8 naive on two plates, and CD8 memory on one plate. To estimate repertoire size and how much clonotype sharing occurs between individuals, the study deeply sequenced the blood TCR repertoires of several healthy adults. Per donor, leukapheresis produced somewhere between about 0.94 and 9.5 billion PBMCs.

Points on this clone: Its antigen target is currently unknown. Within one base of it there is no much larger clone, and no base qualities were kept.

Using the deep immunoSEQ assay, multiplex PCR amplified TCR CDR3 regions from genomic DNA. Genomic DNA extracted from each cell subset was distributed evenly over all wells of several immunoSEQ 96-well plates, and each plate served as one replicate. For sorted subsets, each replicate PCR was loaded with 200 ng genomic DNA, equivalent to 30,000 to 35,000 T cell genomes. The purified libraries were quantified using a Qubit 3.0 fluorometer, sized with a Bioanalyzer 2100, and then quantified again using the KAPA Library Quantification kit. Every immunoSEQ 96-well plate was sequenced on a dedicated single-read 150-cycle Illumina NextSeq 550 flow cell. As for the original processing: Because the immunoSEQ output held only junctional sequences and lacked quality scores, the filtering could not match the filtering applied to full-length reads. To assign V/J genes and CDR3, sequences were annotated using PyIR, a Python wrapper for IgBLAST v1.9, with IMGT germline references. Reads were filtered out if the reads had weak V/J assignments (E-value above 1e-6), no CDR3, stop codons, out-of-frame junctions, or ambiguous translated residues. A V3J clonotype was defined by an identical inferred V gene, J gene, and CDR3 amino acid sequence. To compute the percentage overlap between repertoires, the number of shared unique clonotypes was divided by the size of the smaller repertoire. Repertoire richness was assessed with RTK rarefaction, the Chao1 estimator, and Recon v2.1 estimates of unobserved clonotypes. Generation probabilities were computed with OLGA for all TCRbeta clonotypes obtained by the gDNA method from a handful of donors. Drawn from immuneACCESS, this table holds only the in-frame rearrangements with V and J called that TCRdb kept. Clones are partly lost; checked studies trace under half to an unresolved V gene and leave the rest unexplained. V, J and clone size derive from that table, while D and trimming were established from the DNA sequence. This sample lists 950,000 to 1,100,000 clones; around 74% were detected once. The top ten constitute about 1.5% of the sample.

Here is what the overall study found, with its caveats: Sampling was limited to blood, and TCR repertoires in tissue likely differ from TCR repertoires in blood. Sharing across a few donors was observed for around 4.8% of naive CD4, over 3% of naive CD8, over 2% of memory CD4, and roughly 0.4% of memory CD8 clonotypes. Pairwise subsampling indicated that sequencing depth was expected to affect the degree of clonotype sharing among donors. Even with the large sequencing depth, rarefaction of the sorted-subset datasets indicated that sequencing was incomplete. Naive subsets generally had larger estimated clonotype richness than memory subsets. Compared with non-shared clonotypes, clonotypes shared by all four sorted-subset donors had higher generation probabilities. Because the study included only a small number of donors, the genetic and exposure-history diversity represented was limited.

The donors were healthy, HIV-negative adults who had no recently reported acute infections or vaccinations. Only Caucasian adults living in Nashville, Tennessee, USA were represented among the donors. Magnetic negative selection was used to enrich CD4+ T cells, after which naive cells were positively selected on CD45RA and the negative fraction became the memory subset. Blood was obtained by leukapheresis, after which PBMCs were separated by Ficoll-Histopaque density gradient centrifugation and cryopreserved in liquid nitrogen vapor phase. Analytical flow cytometry was used to check the purity and quantity of each magnetically sorted T cell population. Each sorted fraction had its genomic DNA isolated and then quantified by UV absorbance on a Nanodrop 2000c. From cysteine to phenylalanine, the CDR3 is 14 amino acids long. CDR3 DNA only is kept here, 42 bases in frame from base 1. CDR1 and CDR2, looked up from the germline V gene, are ENHRY and SYGVKD. The V end gives up 2 bases and the J end 7 bases, leaving 3 bases in the junction not matched to a gene.

Specimen: memory CD4+ T cells sorted from blood. The cell subset or site label of this sample denotes: CD45RA-negative fraction. The V and J segments used are TRBV10-3 and TRBJ2-7; 12 nucleotides in the junction match TRBD1. This receptor was obtained from a man younger than 30 in good health. CDR3 region: CAISEGTGGGEQYF. The DNA is as follows: TGTGCCATCAGTGAGGGGACAGGGGGCGGGGAGCAGTACTTC.